The TCR beta chain described here comes from a study of read filtering for tumor transcriptome and immune sequencing. The library was built from 400 ng RNA with molecular barcoded adaptors for alpha/delta and beta/gamma chains. A single record per CDR3 protein comes from TCRdb applying MiXCR to the reads. This table has 14,000 to 15,000 distinct CDR3 sequences, around 21% appearing once. Germline CDR1 is SEHNR and CDR2 is FQNEAQ (reference sequence). The CDR3 has 15 residues. The V and J ends lost 5 bases and 0 bases, in that order; junction bases with no gene match: 5. The table lists this clonotype with a few counts.

The sample consisted of a population of CD138-negative cells sorted from bone marrow. This TCR came from a donor aged 40 or over with multiple myeloma. The chain employs TRBV7-9 and TRBJ1-2, with 8 bases fitting TRBD1. The CDR3: CASSRGQGSNYGYTF. CDR3 coding DNA: TGTGCCAGCAGCCGCGGACAGGGATCTAACTATGGCTACACCTTC.